Shown below are 14 T cell receptor beta chains from a single sample sequenced in a study of control samples from healthy donors and cancer patients (dated by TCRdb to the early 2020s). The library was built by means of the immunoSEQ multiplex PCR assay. In its TCRdb copy, this immuneACCESS table keeps in-frame sequences only and misses some clones. Where compared with another copy, unresolved V genes explain less than half of these, and the others have no known cause. The sample includes about 160,000 clones, with 90% to 95% observed a single time. 11% to 15% of the sample is held by the ten biggest clonotypes. Sequencing was performed on PBMCs. These TCRs come from a man aged 55 to 70 with colorectal cancer.

The V and J genes are TRBV4-1 and TRBJ1-1; D is ambiguous. V shed 1 base and J shed 1 base, with 13 bases lying between them. The germline V gene has CDR1 MGHRA and CDR2 YSYEKL. The CDR3 covers 16 residues. CDR3 sequence: CASSQVGLVANTEAFF. The CDR3 DNA reads as TGCGCCAGCAGCCAAGTGGGCTTGGTCGCGAACACTGAAGCTTTCTTT.

J is TRBJ2-2 and V is TRBV7-2, with 8 bases that match TRBD2. The CDR3 runs 16 residues. CDR1 is SGHTA and CDR2 is FQGNSA in the germline V gene. The V segment lost 5 bases and the J segment 6 bases; nucleotides outside the gene matches: 11. This CDR3 is CASSASGGLFSGELFF. The CDR3 nucleotides read TGTGCCAGCAGCGCCTCGGGGGGGCTGTTTTCCGGGGAGCTGTTTTTT.

The table lists this clone with a count of one. The J gene is TRBJ2-7, the V gene TRBV7-9, with D tentatively TRBD1 (7 bases). Trimming removed 4 bases from V and 5 bases from J, with 15 bases in between. This CDR3 contains 14 residues. The V gene's germline CDR1 is SEHNR and CDR2 FQNEAQ (reference sequence). In DNA, the CDR3 is TGTGCCAGCAGCTCAGGGGGGTTCGTACACGAGCAGTACTTC. Residues: CASSSGGFVHEQYF.

This chain connects TRBV5-4 to TRBJ2-7; D possibly uses TRBD1 or TRBD2 (5 bases each). V lost 0 bases and J 11 bases, leaving 15 bases between the germline ends. The length of the CDR3 is 13 residues. Germline V CDR1 and CDR2: SGHNT, YYREEE (reference sequence). This chain's CDR3 is CASSLEGRGAKYF. CDR3 nucleotides: TGTGCCAGCAGCTTGGAGGGACGGGGCGCAAAGTACTTC. Combining the CDR3 with reference TRBV5-4 and TRBJ2-7 gives the whole variable domain ETGVTQSPTHLIKTRGQQVTLRCSSQSGHNTVSWYQQALGQGPQFIFQYYREEENGRGNFPPRFSGLQFPNYSSELNVNALELDDSALYLCASSLEGRGAKYFGPGTRLTVT.

This chain links TRBV19 with TRBJ1-3; the D is unclear. Germline V lookup: CDR1 LNHDA, CDR2 SQIVND (reference sequence). The CDR3 totals 14 residues. V was shortened by 3 bases and J by 0 bases, with 6 bases between the two germline ends. Here the CDR3 DNA reads TGTGCCAGTAGTATCTCCAGCTCTGGAAACACCATATATTTT. It is translated as CASSISSSGNTIYF.

The CDR3 reads CASSRNEQFF. The DNA of the CDR3 is TGTGCCAGCAGCCGCAATGAGCAGTTCTTC. The chain employs TRBV12-3 or TRBV12-4 and TRBJ2-1, with D uncertain. V gave up 6 bases and J gave up 6 bases, with 3 bases separating them. The CDR3 contains 10 residues.

The chain is built from TRBV5-1 and TRBJ1-5; D may be TRBD1 (5 bases). The CDR3 totals 15 residues. Germline CDR1 reads SGHRS; CDR2 reads YFSETQ. V was shortened by 0 bases and J by 0 bases, with 7 bases between the two germline ends. CDR3 coding DNA: TGCGCCAGCAGCTTGGAGGGGTATAGCAATCAGCCCCAGCATTTT. Encoded protein: CASSLEGYSNQPQHF. Filled out from reference TRBV5-1 and TRBJ1-5, the complete variable domain reads KAGVTQTPRYLIKTRGQQVTLSCSPISGHRSVSWYQQTPGQGLQFLFEYFSETQRNKGNFPGRFSGRQFSNSRSEMNVSTLELGDSALYLCASSLEGYSNQPQHFGDGTRLSIL.

The genes are TRBV10-3 and TRBJ1-1, with a possible D match to TRBD1 (5 bases). V lost 3 bases to trimming and J lost 3 bases, with 14 bases between them. The CDR3 spans 15 residues. Germline V gives CDR1 ENHRY, CDR2 SYGVKD. CDR3 DNA: TGTGCCATCAGTGACCCTATAGGGGTGGACACTGAAGCTTTCTTT. This encodes CAISDPIGVDTEAFF.

This chain connects TRBV5-1 to TRBJ1-4, with TRBD1 as a possible D gene (6 bases). V was shortened by 4 bases and J by 2 bases, with 15 bases between the two germline ends. This CDR3 region has 16 residues. Germline CDR1 SGHRS, CDR2 YFSETQ. CDR3 coding DNA: TGCGCCAGCAGCGTACAGGGAGATGCGACTAATGAAAAACTGTTTTTT. Translated: CASSVQGDATNEKLFF.

The chain joins TRBV5-4 to TRBJ1-6, with 7 bases that match TRBD1. The V gene's germline CDR1 is SGHNT and CDR2 YYREEE (reference sequence). This CDR3 is built from 14 residues. V lost 0 bases to trimming and J lost 11 bases; unmatched junction nucleotides: 5. The CDR3, as DNA: TGTGCCAGCAGCTTGGGACAGGGATTGACACCCCTCCACTTT. Protein: CASSLGQGLTPLHF.

J is TRBJ1-2 and V is TRBV7-9; 7 bases line up with TRBD1. V trimming: 2 bases; J trimming: 2 bases; junction bases outside the gene matches: 5. This CDR3 has 15 amino acids. CDR1 and CDR2 from the germline V gene are SEHNR and FQNEAQ (reference sequence). The CDR3 region has the DNA TGTGCCAGCAGCTTATCCCAGACAGGGAACTATGGCTACACCTTC. Protein sequence: CASSLSQTGNYGYTF.

CDR3 region: CASSRMGQGINYGYTF. CDR3 DNA: TGTGCCAGCAGCCGAATGGGACAGGGGATAAACTATGGCTACACCTTC. The chain has TRBV5-6 and TRBJ1-2, with TRBD1 identical over 10 bases. The CDR3 has 16 amino acids. The V and J ends lost 4 bases and 2 bases, in that order; junction bases with no gene match: 8. The germline gives CDR1 SGHDT, CDR2 YYEEEE.

The gene calls are TRBV30 and TRBJ1-1; D is perhaps TRBD1 (5 bases). V shed 8 bases and J shed 4 bases, with 17 bases lying between them. The CDR3 covers 13 residues. Germline V gives CDR1 GTSNPN, CDR2 SVGIG (reference sequence). CDR3 amino acids: CAALRELATEAFF. The CDR3 nucleotides are TGTGCCGCCCTCAGGGAATTGGCCACTGAAGCTTTCTTT.

The chain employs TRBV27 and TRBJ1-6; unclear D gene. The CDR3 length is 14 residues. Germline V gene sequence: CDR1 MNHEY, CDR2 SMNVEV (reference sequence). V was cut by 7 bases and J by 7 bases, with 14 bases left in between. As DNA, the CDR3 is TGTGCCAGCACCTGGCTCACGGCCAATTCACCCCTCCACTTT. Amino acids: CASTWLTANSPLHF.